These 16 T cell receptor beta chains share one sample of origin, sequenced in a study of blood T cell repertoires in COVID-19 (dated by TCRdb to 2020 to 2022). The method behind the library was the immunoSEQ multiplex PCR assay. TCRdb limited this immuneACCESS table to in-frame rearrangements with V and J called. A share of clones is missing; checked studies link under half to unresolved V genes, and the rest is unexplained. This sample gives around 300,000 clones in total; over 75% of them show up just once. The ten biggest clones cover roughly 9.1% of the sample. The specimen was peripheral blood. The receptors were sampled from a man aged 18-30 years with active or convalescent COVID-19.

The chain joins TRBV28 to TRBJ1-1, with 9 bases aligning to TRBD1. Germline CDR1 MDHEN, CDR2 SYDVKM. The CDR3 is 17 residues long. With 3 bases clipped from V and 5 bases from J, the junction kept 13 bases outside the gene matches. CDR3 amino acids: CASSLGDRGSTGTEAFF. The CDR3 DNA is TGTGCCAGCAGTTTGGGCGACAGGGGGTCAACGGGAACTGAAGCTTTCTTT.

The chain uses TRBV5-1 and TRBJ2-1; 7 positions match TRBD2. Germline CDR1 and CDR2: SGHRS and YFSETQ. The CDR3 contains 15 residues. The J segment lost 5 bases and the V segment lost 3 bases, leaving 8 bases of the junction unmatched. This CDR3 reads CASSSTGTMNNEQFF. CDR3 bases: TGCGCCAGCAGCTCGACCGGGACTATGAACAATGAGCAGTTCTTC.

The J gene is TRBJ1-2, the V gene TRBV5-6; no reliable D call. Trimming left V 0 bases short and J 0 bases short, with 12 bases between. Germline V gene sequence: CDR1 SGHDT, CDR2 YYEEEE. The CDR3 runs 16 residues. CDR3 nucleotides: TGTGCCAGCAGCTTGGCCTGGTCACAGACTAACTATGGCTACACCTTC. Translation: CASSLAWSQTNYGYTF.

The CDR3 DNA is TGTGCCAGTAGTGCCTATGGGACAGCTAATCAGCCCCAGCATTTT. This sequence encodes CASSAYGTANQPQHF. The chain carries TRBV19 and TRBJ1-5, with 7 bases lining up with TRBD1. CDR1 LNHDA and CDR2 SQIVND come from the germline V gene (reference sequence). V was pared by 5 bases and J by 4 bases, with 8 bases of the junction left unmatched. The CDR3 is 15 amino acids.

V and J are TRBV19 and TRBJ1-1, with a weak D call TRBD1 (5 bases). Per germline, CDR1 LNHDA and CDR2 SQIVND (reference sequence). The CDR3 loop spans 11 amino acids. V was cut by 9 bases and J by 1 base, with 6 bases left in between. The CDR3 loop is CASGGNTEAFF. The CDR3 DNA is TGTGCCAGCGGGGGGAACACTGAAGCTTTCTTT.

This clone appeared a single time. The chain links TRBV19 to TRBJ1-1; perhaps TRBD1 as D (6 bases). Germline values: CDR1 LNHDA, CDR2 SQIVND (reference sequence). The CDR3 contains 14 residues. V lost 7 bases, J lost 0 bases, and 12 bases lay in between. In DNA form, the CDR3 reads TGTGCCAGTATAGACAGGAGGATGAACACTGAAGCTTTCTTT. It encodes CASIDRRMNTEAFF.

This clone showed up just a few times. V is TRBV9 and J is TRBJ2-7, with TRBD2 matching over 7 bases. The CDR3 loop spans 14 amino acids. CDR1 SGDLS and CDR2 YYNGEE come from the germline V gene. Trimming at V came to 0 bases and at J to 3 bases, leaving 3 bases not matched to a gene. CDR3 coding DNA: TGTGCCAGCAGCGTAGTGGGGGAGGGCTACGAGCAGTACTTC. Protein sequence: CASSVVGEGYEQYF.

The V gene is TRBV14, the J gene TRBJ1-6; maybe TRBD1 (6 bases). The CDR3 sequence is 19 residues long. Trimming removed 2 bases at V and 0 bases at J, with 17 bases between. Germline V lookup: CDR1 SGHDN, CDR2 FVKESK. The CDR3 here is CASSQFTGTASSYNSPLHF. DNA for the CDR3: TGTGCCAGCAGCCAATTTACAGGGACCGCGAGCTCCTATAATTCACCCCTCCACTTT. Full variable domain (remainder filled in from reference TRBV14 and TRBJ1-6): EAGVTQFPSHSVIEKGQTVTLRCDPISGHDNLYWYRRVMGKEIKFLLHFVKESKQDESGMPNNRFLAERTGGTYSTLKVQPAELEDSGVYFCASSQFTGTASSYNSPLHFGNGTRLTVT.

As DNA, the CDR3 is TGTGCCACGGGAAGACAGGGGGCAGGCAATCAGCCCCAGCATTTT. Amino acids: CATGRQGAGNQPQHF. The chain couples TRBV19 to TRBJ1-5, with TRBD1 matching 10 bases. CDR3 length: 15 amino acids. Germline V gene data show CDR1 as LNHDA and CDR2 as SQIVND (reference sequence). The V gene end was trimmed by 10 bases and the J gene end by 2 bases; junction bases not matched to a gene: 8.

V gene TRBV11-2 combines with J gene TRBJ1-1; the D gene is possibly TRBD1 (6 bases). The CDR3 has 16 residues. Between the trimmed V and J ends, which lost 4 bases and 2 bases, there was a span of 17 bases. Germline V gene data show CDR1 as SGHAT and CDR2 as FQNNGV. Here the CDR3 reads CASSSRTAGINTEAFF. Written as DNA, the CDR3 is TGTGCCAGCAGCTCGCGGACAGCGGGAATCAACACTGAAGCTTTCTTT.

This sequence joins TRBV6-1 and TRBJ1-2; D unclear. Germline V gene lookup returns CDR1 MNHNS and CDR2 SASEGT. Trimming took 2 bases from V and 5 from J, leaving 24 bases between them. The CDR3 spans 18 residues. The CDR3 DNA reads as TGTGCCAGCAGTGAACCACTCGCAAGAGCGACCTCCTTGTATGGCTACACCTTC. It encodes CASSEPLARATSLYGYTF.

The chain joins TRBV6-9 to TRBJ2-3, with a possible D match to TRBD1 (6 bases). Looked up from germline, CDR1 is MNHGY and CDR2 is SVAAGI. Trimming left V 2 bases short and J 2 bases short, with 11 bases between. The CDR3 has 15 residues. The chain's CDR3 is CASSYPGQITDTQYF. CDR3 nucleotide sequence: TGTGCCAGCAGTTATCCCGGACAGATCACAGATACGCAGTATTTT.

J is TRBJ1-1 and V is TRBV6-5; weak D call: TRBD1 (5 bases). CDR3 length: 14 residues. The germline V gene encodes CDR1 MNHEY and CDR2 SVGAGI. Trimming pared 6 bases from V and 1 base from J, leaving 12 bases between. CDR3 sequence (DNA): TGTGCCAGCAGACCGACCGACAGGAACACTGAAGCTTTCTTT. Translating it yields CASRPTDRNTEAFF.

The chain recombines TRBV7-2 with TRBJ2-3, with D tentatively TRBD2 (6 bases). The CDR3 loop spans 17 amino acids. Germline V gene sequence: CDR1 SGHTA, CDR2 FQGNSA. Trimming pared 2 bases from V and 2 bases from J, leaving 17 bases between. CDR3 nucleotide sequence: TGTGCCAGCAGCTTAAGTTGGATGGCGGGGAACACAGATACGCAGTATTTT. This encodes CASSLSWMAGNTDTQYF. The whole variable domain, remainder taken from reference TRBV7-2 and TRBJ2-3, is GAGVSQSPSNKVTEKGKDVELRCDPISGHTALYWYRQSLGQGLEFLIYFQGNSAPDKSGLPSDRFSAERTGGSVSTLTIQRTQQEDSAVYLCASSLSWMAGNTDTQYFGPGTRLTVL.

The chain combines TRBV19 with TRBJ1-1; D not certain. Germline lookup yields CDR1 LNHDA and CDR2 SQIVND (reference sequence). The CDR3 covers 14 residues. Trimming left V 7 bases short and J 0 bases short, with 12 bases between. The DNA of the CDR3 is TGTGCCAGTAAGGAGGGCCCCATGAACACTGAAGCTTTCTTT. As protein: CASKEGPMNTEAFF.

J is TRBJ1-2 and V is TRBV5-6; TRBD1 matches 8 bases. Trimming at V came to 3 bases and at J to 6 bases, leaving 4 bases not matched to a gene. The CDR3 totals 13 residues. Germline-derived CDR1 and CDR2 are SGHDT and YYEEEE. CDR3 sequence (DNA): TGTGCCAGCAGCTCGACAGGGGTTCATGGCTACACCTTC. This encodes CASSSTGVHGYTF.